A selection of T cell receptor beta chains follows, all from one sample in a study of T cell clones after liver transplantation. Measured with immunoSEQ multiplex PCR; TCRdb has only the in-frame clones, and not every one. The sample holds fewer than 85,000 clones; 80% are singletons and the top ten take approximately 0.8%. Sample: CD4+ T cells from blood, taken 12 months after liver transplant. These receptors came from a human patient who received a liver transplant. Some T cells may be provided by the graft donor. CDR3s include the opening cysteine and the closing phenylalanine or tryptophan. Fields, in order: V gene, J gene, CDR3 protein.

>TRBV5-1|TRBJ2-1
CASSPDRVGRAYNEQFF
>TRBV10-3|TRBJ2-1
CAISDRGSGRADGNEQFF
>TRBV7-6|TRBJ2-1
CASSFRTSGNDEQFF
>TRBV20-1|TRBJ1-3
CSVPTGDTIYF
>TRBV28|TRBJ1-5
CASSFNRLNQPQHF
>TRBV18|TRBJ2-7
CASSPLQGQNSYEQYF
>TRBV5-8|TRBJ2-1
CASSLDRGGYNEQFF
>TRBV5-1|TRBJ1-1
CASSWGDSTKAFF
>TRBV28|TRBJ2-5
CASNTGGGGSQETQYF
>TRBV5-4|TRBJ2-7
CASSLDPGRYEQYF
>TRBV27|TRBJ2-3
CASGELEVTQYF
>TRBV28|TRBJ1-4
CASSAPTRGSHEKLFF
>TRBV7-9|TRBJ2-3
CASSSDRRGDTQYF
>TRBV27|TRBJ1-1
CASSLSAHRIQQNTEAFF
>TRBV28|TRBJ1-1
CASSLVRQGGAFF
>TRBV28|TRBJ1-1
CASSSPTQSWRAFF
>TRBV15|TRBJ1-1
CATSRDLMNTEAFF
>TRBV5-4|TRBJ2-3
CASSLREPPTDTQYF
>TRBV7-9|TRBJ2-1
CASSLGAGGPYNEQFF
>TRBV5-1|TRBJ1-2
CASSPTPGQDYGYTF
>TRBV18|TRBJ2-5
CASSKGLEETQYF
>TRBV19|TRBJ1-1
CASSIREVAFF
>TRBV15|TRBJ1-2
CATSREGAGRYGYTF
>TRBV7-9|TRBJ1-2
CASSVDTAPSGYTF
>TRBV10-3|TRBJ2-1
CAISENRAGVYNEQFF
>TRBV6-5|TRBJ1-2
CASSYLTGPNYGYTF
>TRBV28|TRBJ2-7
CASSFQGPTYEQYF
>TRBV5-1|TRBJ1-1
CASSLLGQGLNTEAFF
>TRBV28|TRBJ1-2
CASSLNRGSVRGTSGGYTF
>TRBV4-1|TRBJ2-1
CASRLGGSIYNEQFF
>TRBV11-2|TRBJ2-3
CASSFPSGSRTDTQYF
>TRBV7-9|TRBJ2-2
CASTGQSTGELFF
>TRBV10-3|TRBJ2-3
CATLERSGTDTQYF
>TRBV12-5|TRBJ1-1
CASGLHPNTEAFF
>TRBV4-1|TRBJ2-7
CASSRGQGAPYEQYF
>TRBV5-1|TRBJ2-1
CASRGLAGGHEQFF
>TRBV6-5|TRBJ1-2
CASSYSGTGLYGYTF
>TRBV7-2|TRBJ1-2
CASSQDRTYGYTF
>TRBV19|TRBJ1-5
CASSIQVYSNQPQHF
>TRBV19|TRBJ2-1
CASSIGNYNEQFF